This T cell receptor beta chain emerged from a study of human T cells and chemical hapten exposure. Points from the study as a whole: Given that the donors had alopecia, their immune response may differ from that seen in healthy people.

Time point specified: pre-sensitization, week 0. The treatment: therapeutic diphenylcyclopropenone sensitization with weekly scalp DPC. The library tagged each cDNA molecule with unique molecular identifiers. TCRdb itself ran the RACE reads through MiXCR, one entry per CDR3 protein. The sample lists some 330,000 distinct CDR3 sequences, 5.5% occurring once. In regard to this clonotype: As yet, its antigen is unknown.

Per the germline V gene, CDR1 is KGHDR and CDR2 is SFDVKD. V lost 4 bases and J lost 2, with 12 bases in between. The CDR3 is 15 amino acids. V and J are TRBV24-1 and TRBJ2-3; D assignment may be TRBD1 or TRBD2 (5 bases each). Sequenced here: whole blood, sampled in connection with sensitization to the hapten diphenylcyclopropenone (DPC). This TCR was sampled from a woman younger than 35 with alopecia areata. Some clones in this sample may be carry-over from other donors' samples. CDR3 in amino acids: CATSDGALITDTQYF. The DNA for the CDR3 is TGTGCCACCAGTGACGGGGCGTTAATCACAGATACGCAGTATTTT.